This T cell receptor beta chain was sequenced for a study of vaccination and CD4 T cells after COVID-19. Treatment denoted: roughly 10-day PBMC culture with coronavirus spike peptide pools or control peptides (ViraFEST assay). Cultured CD4+ T-cell DNA underwent Oncomine TCR Beta short-read sequencing. Using the QIAamp micro DNA kit, genomic DNA was extracted from the CD4+ T cells that had been cultured. One entry per CDR3 protein, called by TCRdb with MiXCR from the PCR reads. This sample yields about 23,000 distinct CDR3 sequences, of which around 70% are seen a single time; about 20% belongs to the top ten. Worth noting for this clonotype: Its antigen is unknown.

Trimming cost V 2 bases and J 3 bases; bases outside gene matches: 2. This CDR3 contains 15 residues. The germline V gene encodes CDR1 KGHSH and CDR2 LQKENI. This specimen was CD4+ T cells from blood, cultured in vitro, taken after SARS-CoV-2 vaccination. This receptor was taken from a human donor who received a COVID-19 vaccine. The chain carries TRBV18 and TRBJ2-1, with 9 nucleotides matching TRBD1. The CDR3: CASSPSTGGYNEQFF. Here the CDR3 DNA reads TGTGCCAGCTCACCATCGACAGGGGGCTACAATGAGCAGTTCTTC.